Listed below are T cell receptor beta chains from one sample, sequenced in a study of regulatory and conventional T cells in RAG deficiency. Produced via immunoSEQ multiplex PCR; TCRdb's table is partial and in-frame only. The sample yields tens of thousands of clones, 85% to 95% seen once. These records were also assigned to another study, of regulatory T cells.

The sequenced sample was CD4+ T cells sorted from blood. The receptors come from a human donor in good health. Both conserved end residues are part of each CDR3. The D gene is left open where the match is weak. Clone size is shown for a subset of rows, as once, few, many or a class of expanded clone.

TRBJ1-1	TRBD1	TRBV19	.	TGTGCCACCGGGACAGGGTACACTGAAGCTTTCTTT	CATGTGYTEAFF
TRBJ2-7	TRBD2	TRBV6-5	once	TGTGCCAGCAGTGCCGGGACTAGCAGCGAGCAGTACTTC	CASSAGTSSEQYF
TRBJ1-1	.	TRBV6-1	.	TGTGCCAGCACCCTCCAAAGAGGGAACACTGAAGCTTTCTTT	CASTLQRGNTEAFF
TRBJ2-3	.	TRBV25-1	.	TGTGCCAGCGAGTTTGCAGATACGCAGTATTTT	CASEFADTQYF
TRBJ1-5	.	TRBV2	.	TGTGCCAGCAGGAGATCGGGACAAAAAAATCAGCCCCAGCATTTT	CASRRSGQKNQPQHF
TRBJ2-1	TRBD2	TRBV11-3	.	TGTGCCAGCAGTGACTTCGGGACTAGTCTTTCCTACAATGAGCAGTTCTTC	CASSDFGTSLSYNEQFF
TRBJ1-1	.	TRBV30	.	TGTGCCTGGAGAGTAGGGGGGGGCACTGAAGCTTTCTTT	CAWRVGGGTEAFF
TRBJ1-5	.	TRBV7-2	.	TGTGCCAGCAGCTTTACGGCAAATAGCAATCAGCCCCAGCATTTT	CASSFTANSNQPQHF
TRBJ1-1	TRBD1	TRBV2	once	TGTGCCAGCCGGGACAGGATGAACACTGAAGCTTTCTTT	CASRDRMNTEAFF
TRBJ1-1	.	TRBV18	.	TGTGCCAGCTCACCCCATGAAACTGAAGCTTTCTTT	CASSPHETEAFF
TRBJ1-5	.	TRBV27	.	TGTGCCAGCAGTTCGCAAGGGGGGCCCCAGCATTTT	CASSSQGGPQHF
TRBJ2-2	.	TRBV19	.	TGTGCCAGTAGTATCGTGACCAACACCGGGGAGCTGTTTTTT	CASSIVTNTGELFF
TRBJ1-2	.	TRBV7-9	.	TGTGCCAGCAGCTTAGAGACGTTGAACTATGGCTACACCTTC	CASSLETLNYGYTF
TRBJ1-1	.	TRBV28	.	TGTGCCAGCAGCCTGTCCACTGAAGCTTTCTTT	CASSLSTEAFF
TRBJ2-3	.	TRBV5-4	once	TGTGCCAGCAGCTTAAGTTGGGGAGCAGATACGCAGTATTTT	CASSLSWGADTQYF
TRBJ1-2	TRBD1	TRBV28	.	TGTGCCAGCAGTTTAGTTAGACAGGGCTGGTATGGCTACACCTTC	CASSLVRQGWYGYTF
TRBJ2-1	.	TRBV7-2	.	TGTGCCAGCAGCTCCCAGGGGGGGAACTACAATGAGCAGTTCTTC	CASSSQGGNYNEQFF
TRBJ2-6	.	TRBV9	.	TGTGCCAGCAGCGTGGGGGCTCCTGGGGCCAACGTCCTGACTTTC	CASSVGAPGANVLTF
TRBJ2-7	.	TRBV9	.	TGTGCCAGCAGCGTAGGGGGAGAGGGCGGGAACCCCTACGAGCAGTACTTC	CASSVGGEGGNPYEQYF
TRBJ1-5	.	TRBV15	.	TGTGCCACCAGCAGAGATAAGGGTTTGGGTCAGCCCCAGCATTTT	CATSRDKGLGQPQHF
TRBJ2-2	.	TRBV5-1	.	TGCGCCAGCGGCTTGGCCTGGGGCCAAAACACCGGGGAGCTGTTTTTT	CASGLAWGQNTGELFF
TRBJ2-3	.	TRBV5-1	.	TGCGCCAGCAGCGCGACAGGCGATCGGACTGATACGCAGTATTTT	CASSATGDRTDTQYF
TRBJ2-7	TRBD2	TRBV11-3	.	TGTGCCAGCAGCCAAGGCGGGACTAGCGGCTACGAGCAGTACTTC	CASSQGGTSGYEQYF
TRBJ1-2	.	TRBV6-6	.	TGTGCCAGCAGTTACGCAGGTTCTTATGGCTACACCTTC	CASSYAGSYGYTF
TRBJ2-1	TRBD1	TRBV7-8	once	TGTGCCAGCAGCCTACGTCCGGGACAGGGCGACAATGAGCAGTTCTTC	CASSLRPGQGDNEQFF
TRBJ2-1	.	TRBV5-1	.	TGCGCCAGCAGCTTGGCGGCGTCCTCCTACAATGAGCAGTTCTTC	CASSLAASSYNEQFF
TRBJ2-6	.	TRBV4-1	.	TGCGCCAGCAGCCAAGTGGGTTCTGGGGCCAACGTCCTGACTTTC	CASSQVGSGANVLTF
TRBJ2-2	.	TRBV28	.	TGTGCCAGCAGTCTGCGAACCGGGGAGCTGTTTTTT	CASSLRTGELFF
TRBJ1-5	.	TRBV27	.	TGTGCCAGCAGTCCACGATCGGGGGGCGTAATCCATCAGCCCCAGCATTTT	CASSPRSGGVIHQPQHF
TRBJ1-2	TRBD1	TRBV5-1	.	TGCGCCAGCAGCTTGGTCCAGGGGGCGGAAGGCTACACCTTC	CASSLVQGAEGYTF